The clone carrying this T cell receptor (beta chain) was seen a few times. Its matching antigen is unknown. Germline lookup yields CDR1 MNHEY and CDR2 SVGAGI. Trimming took off 2 bases at V and 5 bases at J, with 12 bases between the two ends. The CDR3 covers 15 residues. Sequencing used immunoSEQ multiplex PCR; TCRdb keeps in-frame clones, though not all of them. This repertoire shows 90,000 to 120,000 clones, over 65% found once; its top ten account for almost 25%. The sample comes from a study of shared clonotypes between healthy human individuals. The study's findings and limits: With a handful of donors compared, about 5.2% of naive CD4 clonotypes were shared.

The sequence came from a woman in her twenties or thirties in good health. The sample comprised memory CD8+ T cells sorted from blood. Subset denoted: CD45RO+ cells pooled with CCR7-negative TemRA cells. The rearrangement joins TRBV6-5 to TRBJ2-2; D is possibly TRBD1 or TRBD2 (5 bases each). CDR3 protein: CASSYGTGETGELFF. DNA of the CDR3: TGTGCCAGCAGTTACGGGACCGGGGAGACCGGGGAGCTGTTTTTT.